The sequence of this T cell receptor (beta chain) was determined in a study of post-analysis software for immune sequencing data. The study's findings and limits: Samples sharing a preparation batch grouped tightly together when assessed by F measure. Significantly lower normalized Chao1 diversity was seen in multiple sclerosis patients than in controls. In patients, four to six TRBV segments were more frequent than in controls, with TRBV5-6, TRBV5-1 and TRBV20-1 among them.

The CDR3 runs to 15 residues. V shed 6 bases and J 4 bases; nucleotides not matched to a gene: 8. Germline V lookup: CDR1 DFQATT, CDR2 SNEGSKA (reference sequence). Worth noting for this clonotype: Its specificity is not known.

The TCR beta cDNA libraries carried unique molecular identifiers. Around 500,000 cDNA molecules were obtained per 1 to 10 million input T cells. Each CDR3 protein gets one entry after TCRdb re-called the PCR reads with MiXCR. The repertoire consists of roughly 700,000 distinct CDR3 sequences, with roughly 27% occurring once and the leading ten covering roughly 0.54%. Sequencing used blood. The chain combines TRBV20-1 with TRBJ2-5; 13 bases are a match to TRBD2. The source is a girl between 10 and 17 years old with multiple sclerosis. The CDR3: CSACRGTSGVETQYF. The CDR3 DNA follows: TGCAGTGCATGCCGGGGGACTAGCGGGGTAGAGACCCAGTACTTC.